Below are 23 T cell receptor beta chains sequenced from a single sample in a study of OX40 agonist ivuxolimab in advanced cancers. The method behind the library was the immunoSEQ multiplex PCR assay. The immuneACCESS repertoire file appears here via TCRdb, limited to in-frame rearrangements. These files lack a portion of the clones; in checked studies, under half of the deficit traces to unresolved V genes, and the cause of the others is not known. This sample gives roughly 26,000 clones in total; 88% of them show up just once. The ten largest make up roughly 22% of the sample. Sequencing used CD4+ or CD8+ T cells sorted from blood, obtained in a trial of the OX40 agonist ivuxolimab. The receptors come from an adult with an advanced solid tumor such as melanoma, head and neck, liver or kidney cancer.

V gene TRBV7-8 combines with J gene TRBJ2-5; D remains unclear. Trimming stripped 7 bases from V and 1 base from J, with 10 bases between. The CDR3 sequence is 13 residues long. In germline, CDR1 is SGHVS, CDR2 FQNEAQ. CDR3 nucleotides: TGTGCCAGCATCCCCTTGCCCCAAGAGACCCAGTACTTC. It translates to CASIPLPQETQYF.

V gene TRBV28 combines with J gene TRBJ1-5; TRBD1 agrees at 10 bases. J gave up 4 bases and V 5 bases, and 8 bases lay outside the gene matches. The CDR3 contains 16 residues. Germline assignment: CDR1 MDHEN and CDR2 SYDVKM. The CDR3 spells CASSRRDRGTNQPQHF. CDR3 nucleotides: TGTGCCAGCAGTAGGCGGGACAGGGGAACAAATCAGCCCCAGCATTTT.

This clone appeared once. This chain joins TRBV7-6 and TRBJ2-3; 10 bases are shared with TRBD2. The ends lost 5 bases at V and 4 bases at J; junction bases unmatched: 6. Germline V lookup: CDR1 SGHVS, CDR2 FNYEAQ. The CDR3 is 15 residues long. In nucleotides, the CDR3 is TGTGCCAGCAGCCCTAGCGGGGGTTTCTCAGATACGCAGTATTTT. Residues: CASSPSGGFSDTQYF.

Comment on this clone: The junction does not match germline at one end; this may be a read error. The chain couples TRBV7-7 to TRBJ2-1; D is possibly TRBD1 (5 bases). Germline V gene sequence: CDR1 SSHAT, CDR2 FNYEAQ (reference sequence). This CDR3 spans 13 amino acids. CDR3 bases: TGTGCTAGCAGCTTAAAGGGGTCCGATGAGCAGTTCTTC. Amino acids: CASSLKGSDEQFF. Variable domain in full (rest from reference TRBV7-7 and TRBJ2-1): GAGVSQSPRYKVTKRGQDVTLRCDPISSHATLYWYQQALGQGPEFLTYFNYEAQPDKSGLPSDRFSAERPEGSISTLTIQRTEQRDSAMYRCASSLKGSDEQFFGPGTRLTVL.

The J gene is TRBJ2-2, the V gene TRBV28, with 9 bases identical to TRBD2. CDR1 is MDHEN, CDR2 SYDVKM, per germline. Germline trimming cut 3 bases from V and 6 bases from J; bases unmatched to any gene: 8. The CDR3 loop spans 16 amino acids. The CDR3 DNA reads TGTGCCAGCAGTTTGGGAATAGCGGGAGCGGCCGGGGAGCTGTTTTTT. Translation gives CASSLGIAGAAGELFF.

The rearrangement uses TRBV5-1 and TRBJ2-1; possibly TRBD2 for D (6 bases). The germline V and J ends were trimmed by 5 bases and 8 bases, with 20 bases remaining between them. Germline V gives CDR1 SGHRS, CDR2 YFSETQ. CDR3 length: 15 amino acids. Here the CDR3 DNA reads TGCGCCAGCAGTTGGAGGGGCACCCAATTTGATGAGCAGTTCTTC. Translating gives CASSWRGTQFDEQFF.

The chain recombines TRBV15 with TRBJ2-1; D possibly corresponds to TRBD2 (5 bases). V lost 1 base and J lost 1, with 8 bases in between. The CDR3 runs 15 residues. Looked up from germline, CDR1 is LNHNV and CDR2 is YYDKDF (reference sequence). The CDR3 protein is CATSRGVASYNEQFF. CDR3 nucleotides: TGTGCCACCAGCAGAGGGGTAGCGTCCTACAATGAGCAGTTCTTC.

The rearrangement uses TRBV29-1 and TRBJ2-7; D perhaps matches TRBD1 (5 bases). Germline loops: CDR1 SQVTM, CDR2 ANQGSEA. V lost 0 bases, J lost 0 bases, and 12 bases lay in between. This CDR3 has 15 residues. The CDR3 DNA is TGCAGCGTTGAAGACGTAAGAGACAGCTCCTACGAGCAGTACTTC. Translation gives CSVEDVRDSSYEQYF.

This clone was counted between two and nine times. This chain connects TRBV6-1 to TRBJ2-3; D may be TRBD2 (6 bases). The CDR3 has 15 amino acids. Germline V gene sequence: CDR1 MNHNS, CDR2 SASEGT. Deletions cut 1 base from V and 0 bases from J, with 8 bases between. The CDR3 DNA follows: TGTGCCAGCAGTGAAGGACTAGGTAGCACAGATACGCAGTATTTT. Translating it yields CASSEGLGSTDTQYF.

The chain employs TRBV19 and TRBJ1-1; possibly TRBD1 for D (6 bases). In germline, CDR1 is LNHDA, CDR2 SQIVND (reference sequence). Deletions cut 9 bases from V and 2 bases from J, with 13 bases between. CDR3 length: 13 residues. The CDR3 nucleotides read TGTGCCAGCAAATTACAGGGAAACACTGAAGCTTTCTTT. Its translation is CASKLQGNTEAFF.

This clone was observed once. The chain joins TRBV7-9 to TRBJ1-3; D not certain. Per germline, CDR1 SEHNR and CDR2 FQNEAQ (reference sequence). V was pared by 0 bases and J by 2 bases, with 8 bases between. CDR3 length: 15 amino acids. As DNA, the CDR3 is TGTGCCAGCAGCTTAGCTGGGGATACTGGAAACACCATATATTTT. This sequence encodes CASSLAGDTGNTIYF.

This chain uses TRBV7-9 with TRBJ1-1; TRBD1 might be the D (6 bases). In germline, CDR1 is SEHNR, CDR2 FQNEAQ (reference sequence). The germline V and J ends were trimmed by 3 bases and 1 base, with 15 bases remaining between them. CDR3 length equals 16 residues. This CDR3 is CASSFRRDTSNTEAFF. CDR3 coding DNA: TGTGCCAGCAGCTTCCGTCGGGACACCTCGAACACTGAAGCTTTCTTT.

The rearrangement uses TRBV28 and TRBJ2-3, with D possibly matching TRBD2 (5 bases). The V end lost 4 bases, the J end lost 4 bases, and 21 bases lay between the germline ends. The germline V gene has CDR1 MDHEN and CDR2 SYDVKM. The CDR3 spans 17 residues. CDR3 sequence reads: CASSSPFDGINADTQYF. For the CDR3, the DNA is TGTGCCAGCAGTTCCCCATTTGACGGGATTAACGCAGATACGCAGTATTTT.

V and J are TRBV19 and TRBJ1-2, with TRBD1 matching 7 bases. Trimming cost V 5 bases and J 4 bases; bases outside gene matches: 4. Germline CDR1 and CDR2: LNHDA and SQIVND (reference sequence). This CDR3 has 13 residues. CDR3 in DNA: TGTGCCAGTAGTCCGGGGACAGTCTATGGCTACACCTTC. It is translated as CASSPGTVYGYTF.

The chain combines TRBV6-1 with TRBJ1-2; D remains ambiguous. The CDR3 has 15 amino acids. V lost 4 bases and J lost 2, with 14 bases in between. Germline V gene lookup returns CDR1 MNHNS and CDR2 SASEGT. The CDR3 protein is CASSADEGSNYGYTF. The CDR3 DNA sequence: TGTGCCAGCAGTGCGGACGAAGGATCCAACTATGGCTACACCTTC.

The chain couples TRBV7-9 to TRBJ2-7; D is uncertain. Trimming pared 2 bases from V and 3 bases from J, leaving 11 bases between. Germline assignment: CDR1 SEHNR and CDR2 FQNEAQ (reference sequence). This CDR3 is built from 14 residues. The CDR3: CASSLSTVNYEQYF. In DNA, the CDR3 is TGTGCCAGCAGCTTATCAACCGTTAACTACGAGCAGTACTTC.

The chain recombines TRBV19 with TRBJ2-1, with TRBD1 matching over 7 bases. CDR3 length: 15 amino acids. V shed 7 bases and J 0 bases; nucleotides not matched to a gene: 6. Per the germline V gene, CDR1 is LNHDA and CDR2 is SQIVND (reference sequence). DNA of the CDR3: TGTGCCAGTATGACGACAGGGAGCTCCTACAATGAGCAGTTCTTC. Translated: CASMTTGSSYNEQFF.

The V gene is TRBV2, the J gene TRBJ2-1; TRBD2 agrees at 7 bases. From germline, CDR1 is SNHLY and CDR2 FYNNEI. J gave up 4 bases and V 2 bases, and 5 bases lay outside the gene matches. The CDR3 runs 15 residues. CDR3 nucleotides: TGTGCCAGCAGTGAATTGGGTAGCGGGTACAATGAGCAGTTCTTC. Translation: CASSELGSGYNEQFF.

The J gene is TRBJ2-1, the V gene TRBV6-5; D not resolved. Trimming removed 8 bases at V and 5 bases at J, with 19 bases between. CDR1 and CDR2 (germline): MNHEY, SVGAGI. This CDR3 is built from 15 residues. CDR3 protein: CASRLLAPEDNEQFF. In DNA form, the CDR3 reads TGTGCCAGCCGCCTTCTCGCCCCTGAGGACAATGAGCAGTTCTTC.

The V and J genes are TRBV14 and TRBJ2-1; D is uncertain. V was trimmed by 0 bases and J by 8 bases, leaving 11 bases between them. The CDR3 sequence is 14 residues long. Germline V gene lookup returns CDR1 SGHDN and CDR2 FVKESK. CDR3 in DNA: TGTGCCAGCAGCCAAGAAGGTTTTTGGGATGAGCAGTTCTTC. This sequence encodes CASSQEGFWDEQFF.

V and J are TRBV4-2 and TRBJ1-6; possible D gene TRBD1, 6 bases. In germline, CDR1 is LGHNA, CDR2 YNFKEQ. The CDR3 length is 13 residues. V gave up 0 bases and J gave up 10 bases, with 7 bases separating them. The CDR3 region has the DNA TGTGCCAGCAGCCAAGATGGGGGCTCACCCCTCCACTTT. Translating it yields CASSQDGGSPLHF.

The chain employs TRBV11-2 and TRBJ1-1; D is unclear. Germline V gene data show CDR1 as SGHAT and CDR2 as FQNNGV. The V end was cut by 5 bases, the J end by 3 bases, with 16 bases between. The CDR3 totals 15 residues. This chain's CDR3 is CASSPQFEGYTEAFF. As DNA, the CDR3 is TGTGCCAGCAGCCCCCAATTTGAGGGATACACTGAAGCTTTCTTT. Variable domain in full (rest from reference TRBV11-2 and TRBJ1-1): EAGVAQSPRYKIIEKRQSVAFWCNPISGHATLYWYQQILGQGPKLLIQFQNNGVVDDSQLPKDRFSAERLKGVDSTLKIQPAKLEDSAVYLCASSPQFEGYTEAFFGQGTRLTVV.

The rearrangement links TRBV7-6 to TRBJ2-1; 10 nucleotides line up with TRBD2. V was pared by 1 base and J by 9 bases, with 12 bases of the junction left unmatched. The CDR3 has 17 residues. Germline CDR1 is SGHVS and CDR2 is FNYEAQ. CDR3 in amino acids: CASSLDYRGLAGAEQFF. CDR3 nucleotide sequence: TGTGCCAGCAGCTTAGACTACAGGGGCCTAGCGGGAGCTGAGCAGTTCTTC. Complete variable domain (other parts from reference TRBV7-6 and TRBJ2-1): GAGVSQSPRYKVTKRGQDVALRCDPISGHVSLYWYRQALGQGPEFLTYFNYEAQQDKSGLPNDRFSAERPEGSISTLTIQRTEQRDSAMYRCASSLDYRGLAGAEQFFGPGTRLTVL.